This T cell receptor beta chain was sequenced during a study of blood T cells in healthy people across ages. This clonotype showed up just a few times. Its target is not known. A much bigger clone sits one base away, suggesting this may be a read error. Whole-study findings and limits: The recorded TCR beta diversity per million T cells decreased in a roughly linear manner with age. Any conclusive comparison of naive versus antigen-experienced cells was prevented by using unsorted PBMCs.

Each individual donor underwent a draw of about 9.9 milliliters of peripheral blood. V gave up 4 bases and J gave up 6 bases, with 20 bases separating them. The CDR3 sequence is 15 residues long. Germline values: CDR1 SQVTM, CDR2 ANQGSEA. A J-beta primer mix and a sample-barcoded 5' primer were used in a second PCR of about 7 to 12 cycles. One entry per CDR3 protein results from TCRdb running MiXCR on the 5' RACE reads. The sample includes some 1.6 million distinct CDR3 sequences, around 36% seen only once; the top ten take around 11%. The V gene is TRBV29-1, the J gene TRBJ2-3; D may correspond to TRBD1 or TRBD2 (6 bases each). This receptor was obtained from a woman younger than 45 in good health. The sample was blood. CDR3 sequence: CSVVPGAVRGDTQYF. The CDR3, as DNA: TGCAGCGTTGTACCGGGGGCGGTAAGGGGGGATACGCAGTATTTT.